Each of the 3 T cell receptor beta chains below was sequenced from the same sample in a study of blood T cells in healthy people across ages. Then a second PCR, running roughly 7 to 11 cycles, was carried out with a sample-barcoded 5' primer and a J-beta primer mix. One entry per CDR3 protein, called by TCRdb with MiXCR from the 5' RACE reads. The sample yields around 650,000 distinct CDR3 sequences, approximately 40% seen once. The sample consisted of blood. These TCRs come from a man aged 80 or over in good health.

The V gene is TRBV11-3, the J gene TRBJ2-7, with D perhaps TRBD1 or TRBD2 (6 bases each). Trimming shortened V by 6 bases and J by 0 bases, and 12 bases separated the two germline ends. Germline V lookup: CDR1 SGHNT, CDR2 YENEEA. The CDR3 spans 14 residues. CDR3 DNA sequence: TGTGCCAGCAGTAAGGGGGGCACCTCCTACGAGCAGTACTTC. As protein: CASSKGGTSYEQYF.

V and J are TRBV20-1 and TRBJ2-1; the match to TRBD2 covers 12 bases. The CDR3 is 15 amino acids. Germline CDR1 reads DFQATT; CDR2 reads SNEGSKA (reference sequence). The V gene end was trimmed by 0 bases and the J gene end by 8 bases; junction bases not matched to a gene: 5. The CDR3 nucleotides are TGCAGTGCTAGAGATGGTACTAGCGGGGGGTATGAGCAGTTCTTC. Its translation is CSARDGTSGGYEQFF.

The sample holds a few counts of this clonotype. This chain uses TRBV4-3 with TRBJ2-1; possibly TRBD2 for D (5 bases). Germline V gives CDR1 LGHNA, CDR2 YSLEER. Trimming stripped 0 bases from V and 4 bases from J, with 13 bases between. The CDR3 runs to 16 residues. In DNA form, the CDR3 reads TGCGCCAGCAGCCAAGATTGGGTAGCGACTTACAATGAGCAGTTCTTC. This codes for CASSQDWVATYNEQFF.